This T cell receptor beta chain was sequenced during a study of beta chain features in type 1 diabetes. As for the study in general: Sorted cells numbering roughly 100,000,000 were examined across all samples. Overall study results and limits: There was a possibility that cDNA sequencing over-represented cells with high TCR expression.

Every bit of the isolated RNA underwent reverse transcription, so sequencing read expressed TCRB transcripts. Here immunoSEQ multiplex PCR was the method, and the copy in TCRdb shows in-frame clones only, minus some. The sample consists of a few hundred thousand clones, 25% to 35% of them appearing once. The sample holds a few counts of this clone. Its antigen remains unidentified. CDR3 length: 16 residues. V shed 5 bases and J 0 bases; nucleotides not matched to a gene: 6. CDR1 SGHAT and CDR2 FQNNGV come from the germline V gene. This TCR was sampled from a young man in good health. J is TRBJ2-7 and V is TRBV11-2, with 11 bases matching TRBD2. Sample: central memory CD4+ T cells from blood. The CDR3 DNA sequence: TGTGCCAGCAGCCGACCACTAGCGGGAGTCTCCTACGAGCAGTACTTC. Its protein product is CASSRPLAGVSYEQYF.